These 25 T cell receptor beta chains were sequenced from one sample in a study of shared clonotypes between healthy human individuals. TCRdb's copy holds only in-frame clones and misses some; the assay was immunoSEQ multiplex PCR. The sample holds some 2,100,000 clones, under 97% seen once. The sequencing sample was made of naive CD4+ T cells sorted from blood. Subset specified: CD45RA+ positively selected. The receptors were gathered from a man younger than 35 in good health.

This chain connects TRBV6-5 to TRBJ1-2; tentative D call: TRBD1 (5 bases). The CDR3 runs to 13 residues. Per germline, CDR1 MNHEY and CDR2 SVGAGI. V lost 2 bases and J lost 8, with 12 bases in between. CDR3 DNA sequence: TGTGCCAGCAGTTACGCGGACCAGGGAGGCTACACCTTC. Protein sequence: CASSYADQGGYTF.

DNA of the CDR3: TGTGCCAGCACCCTGGACAGGGGGTCTCGGGAGCAGTACTTC. This sequence encodes CASTLDRGSREQYF. The rearrangement uses TRBV6-1 and TRBJ2-7, with 10 nucleotides matching TRBD1. From germline, CDR1 is MNHNS and CDR2 SASEGT. The CDR3 loop spans 14 amino acids. With 7 bases clipped from V and 7 bases from J, the junction kept 10 bases outside the gene matches.

The V call is TRBV9, the J call TRBJ2-1; D assignment may be TRBD1 or TRBD2 (6 bases each). CDR1 is SGDLS, CDR2 YYNGEE, per germline. The ends were cut back, 2 bases at V and 0 bases at J, with 12 bases in the middle. The CDR3 spans 16 residues. CDR3 residues: CASSVGAGPSYNEQFF. The CDR3 DNA is TGTGCCAGCAGCGTGGGGGCGGGACCCTCCTACAATGAGCAGTTCTTC.

The chain is built from TRBV6-5 and TRBJ1-2; D remains unclear. The CDR3 runs 14 residues. V lost 6 bases and J lost 3, with 14 bases in between. Looked up from germline, CDR1 is MNHEY and CDR2 is SVGAGI. The CDR3 reads CASRSLGSDYGYTF. The CDR3 DNA reads as TGTGCCAGCAGATCGTTAGGGTCCGACTATGGCTACACCTTC.

On this clone itself: This may stem from a read error, because a much larger clone lies one nucleotide away. The rearrangement uses TRBV5-1 and TRBJ2-5; D not certain. The J call may be faulty, since TRBJ2-7 better matches the DNA end. CDR1 and CDR2 (germline): SGHRS, YFSETQ. The CDR3 totals 11 residues. CDR3 protein: CASSASYEQYF. DNA of the CDR3: TGCGCCAGCAGCGCCTCCTACGAGCAGTACTTC.

This clone was detected once. V gene TRBV29-1 combines with J gene TRBJ2-5; 10 positions agree with TRBD1. The CDR3 has 12 residues. Germline V gene data show CDR1 as SQVTM and CDR2 as ANQGSEA. V gave up 4 bases and J gave up 5 bases; unmatched junction bases: 1. CDR3 DNA sequence: TGCAGCGTTGGACAGGGGGCCGAGACCCAGTACTTC. Translated, it gives CSVGQGAETQYF.

The genes are TRBV5-6 and TRBJ1-1; TRBD1 agrees at 8 bases. The CDR3 has 12 amino acids. Germline-derived CDR1 and CDR2 are SGHDT and YYEEEE. Unmatched junction bases numbered 1, after V lost 1 base and J lost 8 bases. The chain's CDR3 is CASSLWTGEAFF. The CDR3 DNA reads as TGTGCCAGCAGCTTGTGGACAGGGGAAGCTTTCTTT.

The V call is TRBV6-1, the J call TRBJ1-5; D is undetermined. Germline V gives CDR1 MNHNS, CDR2 SASEGT. V lost 1 base, J lost 3 bases, and 10 bases lay in between. This CDR3 contains 15 residues. The CDR3 coding sequence is TGTGCCAGCAGTGAAGGGACCAAGGCCAATCAGCCCCAGCATTTT. The encoded protein is CASSEGTKANQPQHF.

The rearrangement uses TRBV2 and TRBJ2-1; 12 bases are shared with TRBD2. V lost 6 bases, J lost 5 bases, and 8 bases stayed unmatched. Germline loops: CDR1 SNHLY, CDR2 FYNNEI. This CDR3 comprises 16 residues. Here the CDR3 reads CASRMTSGRPNNEQFF. DNA for the CDR3: TGTGCCAGCAGGATGACTAGCGGGAGACCTAACAATGAGCAGTTCTTC.

V and J are TRBV6-5 and TRBJ1-2; the match to TRBD1 covers 11 bases. V lost 6 bases to trimming and J lost 5 bases; unmatched junction nucleotides: 5. CDR1 is MNHEY and CDR2 is SVGAGI in the germline V gene. The CDR3 sequence is 14 residues long. DNA for the CDR3: TGTGCCAGCAGACCCGGGACAGGGGGGTATGGCTACACCTTC. This sequence encodes CASRPGTGGYGYTF.

Details on this clone: The conserved final phenylalanine or tryptophan is absent from the CDR3, which likely points to a read error. This chain links TRBV10-2 with TRBJ1-5, with a weak D call TRBD1 (5 bases). The germline V and J ends were trimmed by 7 bases and 3 bases, with 10 bases remaining between them. This CDR3 has 13 residues. Germline V lookup: CDR1 WSHSY, CDR2 SAAADI. CDR3 in DNA: TGCGCCAGCAAATGGGGCACCAATCAGCCCCAGCATTCT. Protein product: CASKWGTNQPQHS.

This sequence joins TRBV6-5 and TRBJ2-1; TRBD2 agrees at 13 bases. Germline CDR1 and CDR2: MNHEY and SVGAGI. Germline trimming cut 7 bases from V and 10 bases from J; bases unmatched to any gene: 7. The CDR3 spans 14 residues. The CDR3 bases are TGTGCCAGCAACGGACTAGCGGGAGTCGGAGAGCAGTTCTTC. This encodes CASNGLAGVGEQFF.

The rearrangement links TRBV27 to TRBJ2-2; D may be TRBD1 or TRBD2 (5 bases each). Trimming shortened V by 2 bases and J by 4 bases, and 17 bases separated the two germline ends. From germline, CDR1 is MNHEY and CDR2 SMNVEV (reference sequence). This CDR3 has 17 residues. The CDR3 is CASSLEGPLATTGELFF. The CDR3 DNA reads TGTGCCAGCAGTTTAGAGGGGCCCCTCGCTACCACCGGGGAGCTGTTTTTT.

This chain joins TRBV4-3 and TRBJ1-5, with D possibly being TRBD1 (5 bases). Germline V gene lookup returns CDR1 LGHNA and CDR2 YSLEER. The CDR3 loop spans 14 amino acids. V was clipped by 3 bases and J by 7 bases, with 13 bases between them. CDR3 amino acids: CASSHEERGQPQHF. For the CDR3, the DNA is TGCGCCAGCAGCCATGAAGAGCGGGGGCAGCCCCAGCATTTT.

For the CDR3, the DNA is TGCGCCAGCAGCTTCCCTAGCGGGGGAAACAATGAGCAGTTCTTC. Protein sequence: CASSFPSGGNNEQFF. This chain links TRBV5-1 with TRBJ2-1, with 10 bases matching TRBD2. Germline V gene lookup returns CDR1 SGHRS and CDR2 YFSETQ. This CDR3 spans 15 amino acids. With 2 bases clipped from V and 5 bases from J, the junction kept 4 bases outside the gene matches.

V gene TRBV19 combines with J gene TRBJ2-7, with D perhaps TRBD1 (6 bases). Near its end, the DNA agrees better with TRBJ2-5, so the J call may be wrong. Germline CDR1 is LNHDA and CDR2 is SQIVND (reference sequence). This CDR3 has 11 amino acids. The CDR3 DNA reads TGTGCCAGTATCCCGGACAGGACCCAGTACTTC. It specifies CASIPDRTQYF.

This sequence joins TRBV10-3 and TRBJ1-5; TRBD1 agrees at 7 bases. This CDR3 is built from 13 residues. Trimming at V came to 10 bases and at J to 3 bases, leaving 6 bases not matched to a gene. Germline V CDR1 and CDR2: ENHRY, SYGVKD. The CDR3 region has the DNA TGTGCCACCGGGACAGACTTCAATCAGCCCCAGCATTTT. Amino acid sequence: CATGTDFNQPQHF.

A remark on this clone: The sample contains more than one DNA sequence encoding this CDR3. This chain connects TRBV5-1 to TRBJ1-2, with 12 positions matching TRBD1. Germline V gene lookup returns CDR1 SGHRS and CDR2 YFSETQ. The CDR3 loop spans 16 amino acids. V lost 4 bases and J lost 2; bases outside the gene matches: 6. This chain's CDR3 is CASSPGTGGTNYGYTF. CDR3 coding DNA: TGCGCCAGCAGCCCCGGGACAGGGGGCACCAACTATGGCTACACCTTC.

The rearrangement links TRBV5-1 to TRBJ1-2; weak D call: TRBD1 (6 bases). V was shortened by 3 bases and J by 2 bases, with 11 bases between the two germline ends. CDR3 length: 14 amino acids. CDR1 is SGHRS, CDR2 YFSETQ, per germline. The CDR3 coding sequence is TGCGCCAGCAGCTCTTACAGGGCCAACTATGGCTACACCTTC. Encoded protein: CASSSYRANYGYTF.

The chain has TRBV2 and TRBJ2-7, with D perhaps given as TRBD1 or TRBD2 (6 bases each). Germline V gene sequence: CDR1 SNHLY, CDR2 FYNNEI. This CDR3 is built from 17 residues. V was pared by 3 bases and J by 7 bases, with 25 bases between. DNA for the CDR3: TGTGCCAGCAGTGACGGGTCGGGGGCCCTAGGCACGAGGGAGCAGTACTTC. This sequence encodes CASSDGSGALGTREQYF.

About this clone: Additional DNA sequences in this sample encode the identical CDR3. The chain has TRBV10-3 and TRBJ1-3, with 10 bases lining up with TRBD1. The trim removed 6 bases at V and 3 bases at J, leaving 2 bases unmatched. Germline V gene lookup returns CDR1 ENHRY and CDR2 SYGVKD. The CDR3 runs to 14 residues. Here the CDR3 reads CAIRGTGDGNTIYF. The CDR3 bases are TGTGCCATCAGGGGGACAGGGGATGGAAACACCATATATTTT.

This clone has just one count. CDR3 DNA sequence: TGTGCCAGCAGCGTCGCGACAGGGGTCCCCTACGAGCAGTACTTC. As protein: CASSVATGVPYEQYF. The chain carries TRBV9 and TRBJ2-7; 8 bases line up with TRBD1. The V gene end was trimmed by 2 bases and the J gene end by 2 bases; junction bases not matched to a gene: 6. This CDR3 spans 15 amino acids. Germline lookup yields CDR1 SGDLS and CDR2 YYNGEE. The variable domain in full, with the rest retrieved from reference TRBV9 and TRBJ2-7, is DSGVTQTPKHLITATGQRVTLRCSPRSGDLSVYWYQQSLDQGLQFLIQYYNGEERAKGNILERFSAQQFPDLHSELNLSSLELGDSALYFCASSVATGVPYEQYFGPGTRLTVT.

Notes on this clone: This CDR3 is also generated by other DNA sequences in the sample. The CDR3 sequence: CSVGQGTDTQYF. Here the CDR3 DNA reads TGCAGCGTTGGACAGGGCACAGATACGCAGTATTTT. V and J are TRBV29-1 and TRBJ2-3; a weak D match, TRBD1 (6 bases). The CDR3 loop spans 12 amino acids. Looked up from germline, CDR1 is SQVTM and CDR2 is ANQGSEA. V was clipped by 4 bases and J by 1 base, with 6 bases between them.

The chain employs TRBV5-6 and TRBJ2-1, with 8 bases identical to TRBD1. After removal of 2 bases from V and 8 bases from J, the junction contained 3 bases not matched to a gene. Germline V gene sequence: CDR1 SGHDT, CDR2 YYEEEE. CDR3 size: 13 residues. The CDR3 spells CASSFAGGDEQFF. The CDR3 coding sequence is TGTGCCAGCAGCTTTGCAGGGGGCGATGAGCAGTTCTTC.

The chain couples TRBV7-2 to TRBJ2-7, with D perhaps matching TRBD1 or TRBD2 (5 bases each). Germline lookup yields CDR1 SGHTA and CDR2 FQGNSA. The CDR3 runs 15 residues. V gave up 4 bases and J gave up 0 bases, with 13 bases separating them. The chain's CDR3 is CASSSYRRSSYEQYF. The CDR3 nucleotides read TGTGCCAGCAGCTCCTACAGGAGGAGCTCCTACGAGCAGTACTTC.